The source of this T cell receptor (beta chain) is a study of blood T cells in healthy people across ages. Study-wide results and limits: Calculation of diversity from one million T cells yielded estimates considered to be underestimates.

Healthy Caucasians from Russia aged roughly 6 to 95 served as donors. V lost 0 bases, J lost 5 bases, and 8 bases stayed unmatched. This CDR3 is built from 15 residues. Germline CDR1 DFQATT, CDR2 SNEGSKA (reference sequence). This clonotype was found a few times. The antigen remains undetermined. A J-beta primer mix and a sample-barcoded 5' primer were used in a second PCR of roughly 6 to 11 cycles. One entry per CDR3 protein results from TCRdb running MiXCR on the 5' RACE reads. The sample consists of about 970,000 distinct CDR3 sequences, roughly half of them appearing once. The chain is built from TRBV20-1 and TRBJ2-5; 8 bases are a match to TRBD1. This TCR was sampled from a woman between 55 and 75 years old in good health. The sample consisted of blood. The CDR3 reads CSARDPRGRWETQYF. CDR3 sequence (DNA): TGCAGTGCTAGAGACCCCAGGGGGCGCTGGGAGACCCAGTACTTC.